The 26 T cell receptor beta chains given below trace back to one sample, sequenced in a study of shared clonotypes between healthy human individuals (TCRdb year 2020). The library came from the immunoSEQ multiplex PCR assay. The table comes from immuneACCESS by way of TCRdb, which keeps in-frame sequences with V and J called. Part of the clones is missing from these tables; in studies checked, under half for an unresolved V gene and the rest for unknown reasons. This sample comprises about 2.4 million clones, 93% of them detected only once. Clones ranked in the top ten supply around 0.37% of the sample. What was sequenced was naive CD4+ T cells from PBMCs. The sample's cell subset or site label, in plain terms: CD45RA+ positively selected. The receptors derive from a man in his late teens or twenties in good health. Some clones in this sample may be carry-over from other donors' samples.

This sequence joins TRBV5-1 and TRBJ2-5; D gene ambiguous. Germline assignment: CDR1 SGHRS and CDR2 YFSETQ. Between the trimmed V and J ends, which lost 2 bases and 0 bases, there was a span of 11 bases. CDR3 size: 15 residues. The CDR3 reads CASSFIPVYQETQYF. CDR3 DNA: TGCGCCAGCAGCTTCATTCCAGTGTACCAAGAGACCCAGTACTTC.

This clone was recorded a few times. The rearrangement joins TRBV4-2 to TRBJ1-2; D perhaps matches TRBD1 (6 bases). Germline V gene sequence: CDR1 LGHNA, CDR2 YNFKEQ. The V and J ends lost 1 base and 8 bases respectively, with 11 bases between them. The CDR3 covers 13 residues. CDR3 amino acids: CASSQAGAGGYTF. CDR3 nucleotides: TGTGCCAGCAGCCAAGCGGGGGCAGGAGGCTACACCTTC.

The table lists this clone with a count of one. The chain employs TRBV6-1 and TRBJ1-5, with 7 positions matching TRBD1. This CDR3 region has 14 residues. Germline lookup yields CDR1 MNHNS and CDR2 SASEGT. The V segment lost 4 bases and the J segment 7 bases; nucleotides outside the gene matches: 7. CDR3 nucleotide sequence: TGTGCCAGCAGTGTGGACAGGCCCTCCCAGCCCCAGCATTTT. Its translation is CASSVDRPSQPQHF.

The chain is built from TRBV6-5 and TRBJ1-4; tentative D call: TRBD1 (6 bases). The ends were cut back, 5 bases at V and 5 bases at J, with 12 bases in the middle. Germline CDR1 reads MNHEY; CDR2 reads SVGAGI. The CDR3 is 14 residues long. The CDR3 spells CASSRDTRNEKLFF. In nucleotides, the CDR3 is TGTGCCAGCAGTCGGGACACCCGGAATGAAAAACTGTTTTTT.

Concerning this clone: At the DNA level, this CDR3 is encoded by other sequences in the same sample as well. The gene calls are TRBV28 and TRBJ1-5; D is undetermined. Germline V gene data show CDR1 as MDHEN and CDR2 as SYDVKM. Trimming pared 5 bases from V and 4 bases from J, leaving 6 bases between. The CDR3 length is 12 residues. CDR3 amino acids: CASSPQNQPQHF. Here the CDR3 DNA reads TGTGCCAGCAGTCCGCAAAATCAGCCCCAGCATTTT.

J is TRBJ2-7 and V is TRBV5-1; D unresolved. The V end lost 3 bases, the J end lost 3 bases, and 10 bases lay between the germline ends. This CDR3 is built from 13 residues. CDR1 and CDR2 from the germline V gene are SGHRS and YFSETQ. The chain's CDR3 is CASSSTTYYEQYF. CDR3 in DNA: TGCGCCAGCAGCTCCACAACCTACTACGAGCAGTACTTC.

This sequence joins TRBV7-9 and TRBJ2-3; 8 bases line up with TRBD1. The CDR3 sequence is 18 residues long. With V trimmed by 5 bases and J by 0 bases, 13 bases remained unmatched. Germline CDR1 reads SEHNR; CDR2 reads FQNEAQ (reference sequence). The DNA of the CDR3 is TGTGCCAGCAGCCCCGCCGGGACAGGATTCGCTAGCACAGATACGCAGTATTTT. Amino acid sequence: CASSPAGTGFASTDTQYF.

This rearrangement joins TRBV5-6 to TRBJ2-1, with 12 bases matching TRBD2. V was clipped by 4 bases and J by 4 bases; unmatched bases: 3. Per germline, CDR1 SGHDT and CDR2 YYEEEE. This CDR3 comprises 15 residues. In DNA form, the CDR3 reads TGTGCCAGCAGCCCGGGACTAGCGGGTTACAATGAGCAGTTCTTC. This gives the protein CASSPGLAGYNEQFF.

This clone has just a few counts. The chain uses TRBV18 and TRBJ1-5; 9 bases align to TRBD1. This CDR3 spans 13 amino acids. V was pared by 5 bases and J by 7 bases, with 3 bases of the junction left unmatched. CDR1 and CDR2 (germline): KGHSH, LQKENI. The DNA of the CDR3 is TGTGCCAGCTCAAGGGACAGGGAACAGCCCCAGCATTTT. This codes for CASSRDREQPQHF. Using reference TRBV18 and TRBJ1-5 for the parts outside the CDR3, the full variable domain is NAGVMQNPRHLVRRRGQEARLRCSPMKGHSHVYWYRQLPEEGLKFMVYLQKENIIDESGMPKERFSAEFPKEGPSILRIQQVVRGDSAAYFCASSRDREQPQHFGDGTRLSIL.

The chain uses TRBV6-1 and TRBJ1-5, with no clear D. The CDR3 is 14 residues long. Germline CDR1 is MNHNS and CDR2 is SASEGT. Trimming left V 7 bases short and J 3 bases short, with 13 bases between. The CDR3 DNA follows: TGTGCCAGCAATCAGGCCAACAACAATCAGCCCCAGCATTTT. It codes for CASNQANNNQPQHF.

V gene TRBV28 combines with J gene TRBJ2-2; the match to TRBD2 covers 14 bases. CDR3 length equals 20 residues. Germline CDR1 is MDHEN and CDR2 is SYDVKM. Trimming at V came to 0 bases and at J to 4 bases, leaving 10 bases not matched to a gene. In DNA, the CDR3 is TGTGCCAGCAGTTTATGGGGTGGACTAGCGGGAGGTGTGGGCACCGGGGAGCTGTTTTTT. Its protein product is CASSLWGGLAGGVGTGELFF.

Details on this clone: This same CDR3 is encoded by further DNA sequences in the sample. This sequence joins TRBV9 and TRBJ2-1; D is possibly TRBD2 (6 bases). Trimming took 0 bases from V and 1 from J, leaving 11 bases between them. Germline CDR1 and CDR2: SGDLS and YYNGEE. The CDR3 spans 16 residues. The CDR3 loop is CASSVAGRGSYNEQFF. CDR3 coding DNA: TGTGCCAGCAGCGTAGCTGGGCGGGGATCCTACAATGAGCAGTTCTTC.

The table lists this clone with a few counts. The V gene is TRBV14, the J gene TRBJ2-2; TRBD2 aligns across 12 bases. The J segment lost 4 bases and the V segment lost 5 bases, leaving 5 bases of the junction unmatched. CDR1 is SGHDN, CDR2 FVKESK, per germline. The CDR3 is 16 residues long. The CDR3 loop is CASSNGLAGITGELFF. As DNA, the CDR3 is TGTGCCAGCAGCAACGGACTAGCGGGGATCACCGGGGAGCTGTTTTTT.

Concerning this clone itself: This specimen includes other DNA sequences encoding the same CDR3. V usage is TRBV19 and J usage is TRBJ2-1; possibly TRBD2 for D (6 bases). This CDR3 spans 13 amino acids. The germline V gene has CDR1 LNHDA and CDR2 SQIVND (reference sequence). The V and J ends lost 8 bases and 3 bases respectively, with 11 bases between them. In DNA form, the CDR3 reads TGTGCCAGTGCTTCCGGGGGCTACAATGAGCAGTTCTTC. Protein: CASASGGYNEQFF.

The chain links TRBV7-2 to TRBJ2-2; 7 bases are shared with TRBD1. The J segment lost 0 bases and the V segment lost 4 bases, leaving 5 bases of the junction unmatched. In germline, CDR1 is SGHTA, CDR2 FQGNSA. The CDR3 sequence is 16 residues long. CDR3 bases: TGTGCCAGCAGCTCGACAGGGCCCTCGAACACCGGGGAGCTGTTTTTT. Protein product: CASSSTGPSNTGELFF.

In this sample, this clone turned up a few times. This CDR3 is also generated by other DNA sequences in the sample. V usage is TRBV5-1 and J usage is TRBJ2-7, with 8 bases identical to TRBD2. This CDR3 region has 14 residues. Germline CDR1 SGHRS, CDR2 YFSETQ. The trim removed 0 bases at V and 4 bases at J, leaving 3 bases unmatched. The CDR3 coding sequence is TGCGCCAGCAGCTTGGCTAGCGGGCCTTACGAGCAGTACTTC. Translation gives CASSLASGPYEQYF. Full variable domain (outside the CDR3, taken from reference TRBV5-1 and TRBJ2-7): KAGVTQTPRYLIKTRGQQVTLSCSPISGHRSVSWYQQTPGQGLQFLFEYFSETQRNKGNFPGRFSGRQFSNSRSEMNVSTLELGDSALYLCASSLASGPYEQYFGPGTRLTVT.

The CDR3 sequence: CASRGLSAHGYTF. The DNA of the CDR3 is TGTGCCAGCAGAGGACTCTCGGCCCATGGCTACACCTTC. V and J are TRBV28 and TRBJ1-2, with D unclear. Germline CDR1 and CDR2: MDHEN and SYDVKM. The CDR3 length is 13 residues. The V end lost 6 bases, the J end lost 6 bases, and 14 bases lay between the germline ends.

The rearrangement joins TRBV7-9 to TRBJ1-2; D is uncertain. Trimming removed 1 base at V and 5 bases at J, with 8 bases between. CDR1 and CDR2 from the germline V gene are SEHNR and FQNEAQ (reference sequence). CDR3 size: 13 residues. CDR3 nucleotide sequence: TGTGCCAGCAGCTTAGGACAACAATATGGCTACACCTTC. It specifies CASSLGQQYGYTF.

Details on this clone: The same CDR3 also results from other DNA sequences found in this sample. V is TRBV7-9 and J is TRBJ2-5; 8 nucleotides agree with TRBD1. Germline lookup yields CDR1 SEHNR and CDR2 FQNEAQ (reference sequence). After removal of 2 bases from V and 2 bases from J, the junction contained 7 bases not matched to a gene. This CDR3 is 16 amino acids long. DNA of the CDR3: TGTGCCAGCAGCTTATTAGGGACAGGATATCAAGAGACCCAGTACTTC. Translated, it gives CASSLLGTGYQETQYF.

The chain couples TRBV7-9 to TRBJ2-7; TRBD2 matches at 14 bases. From germline, CDR1 is SEHNR and CDR2 FQNEAQ (reference sequence). After removal of 3 bases from V and 3 bases from J, the junction contained 4 bases not matched to a gene. This CDR3 comprises 16 residues. CDR3 DNA sequence: TGTGCCAGCAGCTTCGGGACTAGCGGGAGTCTCTACGAGCAGTACTTC. Residues: CASSFGTSGSLYEQYF.

Concerning this clone: Other DNA sequences from this sample encode an identical CDR3 as well. The rearrangement links TRBV5-5 to TRBJ2-5, with D perhaps TRBD1 (7 bases). Trimming took off 2 bases at V and 5 bases at J, with 10 bases between the two ends. CDR3 length equals 13 residues. Germline V gene data show CDR1 as SGHKS and CDR2 as YYEKEE (reference sequence). The CDR3 nucleotides are TGTGCCAGCAGCTTACAGGGGAGGGAGACCCAGTACTTC. This sequence encodes CASSLQGRETQYF.

Remarks on this clone: Other nucleotide sequences from this sample produce the same CDR3. This chain joins TRBV7-3 and TRBJ1-5; no clear D gene. CDR1 and CDR2 (germline): SGHTA, FQGTGA. V was cut by 6 bases and J by 1 base, with 7 bases left in between. This CDR3 is built from 13 residues. In DNA form, the CDR3 reads TGTGCCAGCAGTTTGAGGAGCAATCAGCCCCAGCATTTT. This encodes CASSLRSNQPQHF.

This chain links TRBV30 with TRBJ2-7, with D possibly being TRBD1 or TRBD2 (5 bases each). Trimming took 3 bases from V and 2 from J, leaving 17 bases between them. This CDR3 contains 15 residues. The germline V gene encodes CDR1 GTSNPN and CDR2 SVGIG (reference sequence). As DNA, the CDR3 is TGTGCCTGGAGAAACTGGGACGGACGCACCTACGAGCAGTACTTC. It specifies CAWRNWDGRTYEQYF. Drawing the rest from reference TRBV30 and TRBJ2-7, the complete variable domain is SQTIHQWPATLVQPVGSPLSLECTVEGTSNPNLYWYRQAAGRGLQLLFYSVGIGQISSEVPQNLSASRPQDRQFILSSKKLLLSDSGFYLCAWRNWDGRTYEQYFGPGTRLTVT.

The chain has TRBV28 and TRBJ2-1; D unclear. Trimming stripped 5 bases from V and 1 base from J, with 15 bases between. Germline lookup yields CDR1 MDHEN and CDR2 SYDVKM. CDR3 length: 16 amino acids. CDR3 loop: CASSAPPTRSYNEQFF. The CDR3 DNA reads TGTGCCAGCAGTGCACCACCCACTCGGTCCTACAATGAGCAGTTCTTC.

This chain joins TRBV15 and TRBJ2-3; TRBD2 aligns across 9 bases. CDR3 size: 14 residues. Germline V gives CDR1 LNHNV, CDR2 YYDKDF (reference sequence). The J segment lost 4 bases and the V segment lost 5 bases, leaving 4 bases of the junction unmatched. The CDR3 loop is CATSVEREADTQYF. The CDR3 nucleotides read TGTGCCACCAGCGTGGAGCGGGAGGCAGATACGCAGTATTTT.

This sequence joins TRBV19 and TRBJ1-2; the D gene is possibly TRBD1 (5 bases). This CDR3 has 15 residues. V lost 5 bases and J lost 2, with 15 bases in between. The V gene's germline CDR1 is LNHDA and CDR2 SQIVND (reference sequence). The CDR3 loop is CASSPRFGGNYGYTF. As DNA, the CDR3 is TGTGCCAGTAGTCCCCGGTTTGGGGGGAACTATGGCTACACCTTC.